This T cell receptor (beta chain) stems from a study of T cell repertoires in cytomegalovirus infection. Turning to the study itself: HLA-B-restricted CMV epitopes that are well studied, plus recently identified HLA-C-restricted ones, were used by the study. Public signatures in TCR beta pointed to CMV infection and matching HLA type.

The table lists this clonotype with many counts. The target antigen is unknown. General observations from the study: CMV carriers with the relevant HLA were identified by cumulative public TCR beta family frequency. The ex vivo response was dominated by HLA-C-restricted CMV-specific TCR beta clonotypes.

MiXCR was run by TCRdb on the reads, yielding one entry per CDR3 protein. Here the sample spans approximately 730,000 distinct CDR3 sequences, just under 30% being singletons. V was clipped by 7 bases and J by 2 bases, with 15 bases between them. Germline V gene data show CDR1 as SEHNR and CDR2 as FQNEAQ (reference sequence). The CDR3 runs 14 residues. This sequence was found in a human donor in good health (CMV status not recorded). Some clones in this sample may be carry-over from other donors' samples. V is TRBV7-9 and J is TRBJ2-7, with D perhaps TRBD1 (5 bases). The input for sequencing was cultured CD8+ T cells from PBMCs, taken from culture after CMV antigen stimulation. The CDR3 DNA reads as TGTGCCAGCACCTTTGACAGCTTCACCTACGAGCAGTACTTC. This sequence encodes CASTFDSFTYEQYF.